This T cell receptor beta chain was profiled in a study of regulatory T cells. The study, taken as a whole, reports: Hydrophobic residues at CDR3 positions 6 and 7 were enriched in conventional CD4+ T cells of CD3G-deficient patients.

On this clone itself: Its antigen remains unidentified.

CD4+ cells were sorted into CD25-high CD127-low regulatory cells and CD25-low CD127-high conventional cells. Germline CDR1 is SGHRS and CDR2 is YFSETQ. The CDR3 is 13 residues long. Trimming pared 5 bases from V and 4 bases from J, leaving 12 bases between. Primers: 52 TRBV forward and 13 TRBJ reverse. Using immunoSEQ multiplex PCR, the repertoire was profiled, and TCRdb retains in-frame clones only, with some absent. The sample carries tens of thousands of clones, roughly 90% recorded once. The V gene is TRBV5-1, the J gene TRBJ1-1; weak D call: TRBD1 (6 bases). The clonotype was recovered from a young adult with CD3G deficiency. The specimen was conventional CD4+ T cells sorted from blood. The CDR3 DNA is TGCGCCAGCAGACTAACAGGGAGCACTGAAGCTTTCTTT. It translates to CASRLTGSTEAFF.